The present T cell receptor (beta chain) was sequenced within a study of identical twins. Study-wide findings and caveats: It was possible that invariant MAIT and iNKT cells partly confounded the zero-insertion analyses.

With regard to this clonotype: Its antigen is still unknown.

Among all donors, each was a healthy Caucasian. From germline, CDR1 is MGHRA and CDR2 YSYEKL. V was trimmed by 4 bases and J by 9 bases, leaving 22 bases between them. This CDR3 comprises 15 residues. Template switching, a step in the protocol, added a universal primer site, and cDNA carried unique molecular identifiers. TCRdb reprocessed the 5' RACE reads via MiXCR and lists one record per CDR3 protein. Of about 920,000 distinct CDR3 sequences detected, over 9% appear once; the ten largest clones hold around 1.5%. Another study also made use of these data, one on yellow fever vaccine responses in identical twins.

The clonotype was recovered from a woman between 18 and 29 years old in good health. This chain uses TRBV4-1 with TRBJ2-7; TRBD1 or TRBD2 may be the D gene (6 bases each). Sequencing was performed on PBMCs. CDR3 residues: CASSPRAGEVYRQYV. In DNA, the CDR3 is TGCGCCAGCAGCCCGCGCGCAGGGGAGGTTTACCGGCAGTACGTC.